This T cell receptor (beta chain) emerged from a study of tumor and adjacent non-tumor tissue in lung cancer. Across the whole study: Histology: about twelve adenocarcinoma, a couple of squamous cell carcinoma, 1 small cell lung cancer. Aged about 30 to 76 years, patients included nine to eleven men and 5 women with stage I to III disease. Samples averaged approximately 4.2 million productive TCRbeta reads each. Study-level points and caveats: Compared with tumor, normal lung showed significantly lower TCR diversity.

No cell sorting was done before RNA was extracted from the tissue. Three rounds of nested PCR, following a modified ARM-PCR protocol, produced the TCRbeta library. TCRdb re-derived calls from the multiplex PCR reads in MiXCR, one entry per CDR3 protein. The table shows fewer than 150,000 distinct CDR3 sequences, with about 71% occurring only once. Of note for this clonotype: Its antigen remains unidentified. The junction departs from germline at one end; a sequencing error may be responsible.

CDR1 is SGHNT, CDR2 YENEEA, per germline. This CDR3 has 15 residues. This chain links TRBV11-3 with TRBJ2-1; a weak D match, TRBD2 (6 bases). This sequence was found in a man aged 60 to 75 with small cell lung cancer. The specimen sequenced was lung tumor tissue. The CDR3 DNA reads as TGTGCCAGCAGACCAAGCAGGAGGGCCTACAATGAGCAGTCCTTC. Its translation: CASRPSRRAYNEQSF.